The clone carrying this T cell receptor (beta chain) was observed a single time. Study processing details: The assay estimated nucleated cells by amplifying reference gene primers. Sequenced by immunoSEQ multiplex PCR; TCRdb stores in-frame clones only, minus some. V, J and clone size were drawn from that table, and D and trimming were deduced from the DNA. The repertoire holds fewer than 300,000 clones, 70% to 80% seen once, with 3% to 3.5% in the top ten. The record originates from a study of blood T cell repertoires in COVID-19. Study at large: Some COVID-19 samples were acute and others convalescent; all came from the United States, Italy and Spain.

This receptor was taken from a woman at least 80 years old with acute or convalescent COVID-19. The sequencing sample was made of peripheral blood.

This CDR3 reads CATKRGGTDSPLHF. In DNA form, the CDR3 reads TGCGCCACCAAACGGGGGGGGACTGATTCACCCCTCCACTTT. The chain carries TRBV5-1 and TRBJ1-6, with D perhaps TRBD1 (5 bases). The ends were cut back, 9 bases at V and 8 bases at J, with 18 bases in the middle. The germline V gene has CDR1 SGHRS and CDR2 YFSETQ. This CDR3 comprises 14 residues. The variable domain in full, completed from reference TRBV5-1 and TRBJ1-6, reads KAGVTQTPRYLIKTRGQQVTLSCSPISGHRSVSWYQQTPGQGLQFLFEYFSETQRNKGNFPGRFSGRQFSNSRSEMNVSTLELGDSALYLCATKRGGTDSPLHFGNGTRLTVT.